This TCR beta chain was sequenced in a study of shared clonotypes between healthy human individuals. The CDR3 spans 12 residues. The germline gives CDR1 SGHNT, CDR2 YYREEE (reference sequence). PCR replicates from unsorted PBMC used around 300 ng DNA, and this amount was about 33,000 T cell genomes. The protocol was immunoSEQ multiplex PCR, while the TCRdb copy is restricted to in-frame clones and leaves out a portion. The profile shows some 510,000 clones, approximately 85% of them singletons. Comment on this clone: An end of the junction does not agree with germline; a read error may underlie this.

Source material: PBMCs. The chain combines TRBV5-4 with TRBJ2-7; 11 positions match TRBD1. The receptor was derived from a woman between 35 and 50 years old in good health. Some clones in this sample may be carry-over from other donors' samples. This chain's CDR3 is CASSLGQGALVF. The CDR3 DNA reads TGTGCCAGCAGCTTAGGACAGGGGGCGCTGGTCTTC.